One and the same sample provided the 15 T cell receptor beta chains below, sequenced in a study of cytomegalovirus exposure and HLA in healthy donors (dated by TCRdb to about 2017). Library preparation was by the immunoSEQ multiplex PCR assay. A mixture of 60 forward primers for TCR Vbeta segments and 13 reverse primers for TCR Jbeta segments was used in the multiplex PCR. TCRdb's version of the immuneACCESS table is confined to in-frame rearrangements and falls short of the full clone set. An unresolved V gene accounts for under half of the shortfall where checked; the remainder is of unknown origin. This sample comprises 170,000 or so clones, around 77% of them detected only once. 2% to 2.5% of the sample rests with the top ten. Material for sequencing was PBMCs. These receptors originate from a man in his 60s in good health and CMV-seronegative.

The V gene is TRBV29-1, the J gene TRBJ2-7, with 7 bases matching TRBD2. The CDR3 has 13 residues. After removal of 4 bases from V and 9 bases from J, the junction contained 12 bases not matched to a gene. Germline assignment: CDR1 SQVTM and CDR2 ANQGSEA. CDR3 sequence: CSVGPTPSGVQYF. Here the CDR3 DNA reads TGCAGCGTTGGCCCCACGCCCAGCGGGGTGCAGTACTTC.

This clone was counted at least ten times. The CDR3 DNA reads as TGTGCCAGCAGTGACGAGGTAGTCACCCAGTACTTC. It translates to CASSDEVVTQYF. V is TRBV6-1 and J is TRBJ2-5; no firm D call. Trimming pared 3 bases from V and 8 bases from J, leaving 10 bases between. There are 12 residues in the CDR3. From germline, CDR1 is MNHNS and CDR2 SASEGT.

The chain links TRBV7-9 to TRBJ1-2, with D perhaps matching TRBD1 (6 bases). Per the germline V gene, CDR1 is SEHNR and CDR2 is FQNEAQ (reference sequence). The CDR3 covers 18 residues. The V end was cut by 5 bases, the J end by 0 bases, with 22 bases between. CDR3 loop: CASSQGAIGRGSNYGYTF. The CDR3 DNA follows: TGTGCCAGCAGCCAAGGCGCCATCGGGAGGGGGTCTAACTATGGCTACACCTTC. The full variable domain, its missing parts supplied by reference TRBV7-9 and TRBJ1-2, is DTGVSQNPRHKITKRGQNVTFRCDPISEHNRLYWYRQTLGQGPEFLTYFQNEAQLEKSRLLSDRFSAERPKGSFSTLEIQRTEQGDSAMYLCASSQGAIGRGSNYGYTFGSGTRLTVV.

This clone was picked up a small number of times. The CDR3 nucleotides read TGTGCCTGGGCATTAGGGGGCCAGGACACCGGGGAGCTGTTTTTT. It encodes CAWALGGQDTGELFF. The genes are TRBV30 and TRBJ2-2, with 7 bases fitting TRBD1. CDR3 length equals 15 residues. Germline V CDR1 and CDR2: GTSNPN, SVGIG (reference sequence). Trimming took 5 bases from V and 3 from J; bases not matched to a gene: 9.

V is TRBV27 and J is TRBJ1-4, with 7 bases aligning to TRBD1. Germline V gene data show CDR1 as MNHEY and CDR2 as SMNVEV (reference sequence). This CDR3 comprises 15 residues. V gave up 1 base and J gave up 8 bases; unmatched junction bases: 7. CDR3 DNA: TGTGCCAGCAGTTTATTGTACAGGGGCGGAGAAAAACTGTTTTTT. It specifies CASSLLYRGGEKLFF.

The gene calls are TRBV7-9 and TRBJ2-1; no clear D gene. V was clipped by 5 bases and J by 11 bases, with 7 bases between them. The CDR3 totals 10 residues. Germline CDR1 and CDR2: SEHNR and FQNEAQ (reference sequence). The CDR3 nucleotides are TGTGCCAGCAGCGGCTCCCAGCAGTTCTTC. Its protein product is CASSGSQQFF.

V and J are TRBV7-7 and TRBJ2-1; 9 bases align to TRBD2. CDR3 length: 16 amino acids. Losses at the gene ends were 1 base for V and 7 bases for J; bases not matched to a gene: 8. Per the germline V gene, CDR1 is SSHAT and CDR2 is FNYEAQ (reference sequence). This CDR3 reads CASSLGLREGPNEQFF. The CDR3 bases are TGTGCCAGCAGCTTAGGGTTGCGGGAGGGCCCAAATGAGCAGTTCTTC.

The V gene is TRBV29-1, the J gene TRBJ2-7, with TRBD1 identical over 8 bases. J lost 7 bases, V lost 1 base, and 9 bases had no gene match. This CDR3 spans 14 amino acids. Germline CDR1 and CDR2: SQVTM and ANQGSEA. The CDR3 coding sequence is TGCAGCGTTGAAGGACAGGGGTATGGAAGGGAGCAGTACTTC. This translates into CSVEGQGYGREQYF.

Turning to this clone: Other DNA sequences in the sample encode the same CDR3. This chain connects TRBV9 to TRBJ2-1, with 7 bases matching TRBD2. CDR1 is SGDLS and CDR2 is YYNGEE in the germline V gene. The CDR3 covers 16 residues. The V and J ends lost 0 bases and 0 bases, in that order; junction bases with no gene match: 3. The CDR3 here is CASSVDGGSSYNEQFF. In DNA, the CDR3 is TGTGCCAGCAGCGTAGATGGCGGGAGCTCCTACAATGAGCAGTTCTTC.

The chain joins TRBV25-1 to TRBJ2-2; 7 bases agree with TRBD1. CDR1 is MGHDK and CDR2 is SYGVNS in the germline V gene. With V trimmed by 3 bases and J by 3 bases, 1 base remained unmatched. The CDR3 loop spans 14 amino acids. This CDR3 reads CASSDRGYTGELFF. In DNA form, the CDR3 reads TGTGCCAGCAGTGACAGGGGGTACACCGGGGAGCTGTTTTTT.

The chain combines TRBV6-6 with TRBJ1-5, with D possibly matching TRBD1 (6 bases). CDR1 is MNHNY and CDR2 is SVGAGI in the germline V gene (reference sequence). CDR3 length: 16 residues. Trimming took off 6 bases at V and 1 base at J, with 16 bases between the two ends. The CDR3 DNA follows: TGTGCCAGCAGGCAAGGGGGTGGTGTAAGCAATCAGCCCCAGCATTTT. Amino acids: CASRQGGGVSNQPQHF.

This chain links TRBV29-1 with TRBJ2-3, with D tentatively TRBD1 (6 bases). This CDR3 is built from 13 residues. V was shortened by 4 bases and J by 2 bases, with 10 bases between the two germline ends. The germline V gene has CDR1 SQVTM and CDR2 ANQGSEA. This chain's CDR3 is CSVADSYTDTQYF. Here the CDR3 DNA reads TGCAGCGTTGCGGACAGTTACACAGATACGCAGTATTTT.

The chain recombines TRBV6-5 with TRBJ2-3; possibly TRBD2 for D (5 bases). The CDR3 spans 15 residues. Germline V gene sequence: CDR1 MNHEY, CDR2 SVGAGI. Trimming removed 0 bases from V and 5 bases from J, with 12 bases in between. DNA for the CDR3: TGTGCCAGCAGTTACTCGAGCGGAAACGGAGATACGCAGTATTTT. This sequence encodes CASSYSSGNGDTQYF.

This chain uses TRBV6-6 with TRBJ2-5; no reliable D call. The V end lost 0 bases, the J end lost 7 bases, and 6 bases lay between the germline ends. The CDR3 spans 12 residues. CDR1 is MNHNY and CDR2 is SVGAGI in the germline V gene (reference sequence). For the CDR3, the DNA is TGTGCCAGCAGTTACTCGAGTGGGACCCAGTACTTC. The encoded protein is CASSYSSGTQYF.

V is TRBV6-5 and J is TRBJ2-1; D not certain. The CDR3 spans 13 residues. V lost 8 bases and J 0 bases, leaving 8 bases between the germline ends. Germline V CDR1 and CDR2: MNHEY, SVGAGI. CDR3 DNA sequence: TGTGCCAGCGCCACAAGCTCCTACAATGAGCAGTTCTTC. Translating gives CASATSSYNEQFF.